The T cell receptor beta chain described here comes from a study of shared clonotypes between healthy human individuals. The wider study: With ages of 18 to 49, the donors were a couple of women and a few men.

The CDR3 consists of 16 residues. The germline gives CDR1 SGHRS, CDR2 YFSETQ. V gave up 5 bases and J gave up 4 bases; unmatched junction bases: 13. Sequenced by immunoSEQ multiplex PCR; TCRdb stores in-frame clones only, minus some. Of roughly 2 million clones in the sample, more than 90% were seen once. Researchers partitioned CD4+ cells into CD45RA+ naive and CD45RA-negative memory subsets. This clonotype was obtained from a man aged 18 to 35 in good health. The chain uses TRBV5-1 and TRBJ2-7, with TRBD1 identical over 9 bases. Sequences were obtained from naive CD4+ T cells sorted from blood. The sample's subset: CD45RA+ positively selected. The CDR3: CASRLGGQGIGYEQYF. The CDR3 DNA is TGCGCCAGCAGACTTGGGGGACAGGGTATCGGGTACGAGCAGTACTTC.